Listed here are 27 T cell receptor beta chains from one sample, sequenced in a study of long-term antiretroviral therapy in people with HIV. Sequencing used immunoSEQ v3.0 at survey level. Data came from immunoSEQ multiplex PCR; TCRdb stores just in-frame clones and leaves some out. The table has 15,000 to 20,000 clones, roughly 80% seen once; the top ten hold about 15%. The specimen comprised unsorted PBMCs, sampled 2.5 years before starting antiretroviral therapy. The receptors derive from a woman in her fifties or sixties with HIV.

The CDR3 DNA reads TGTGCCAGCAGCGGGCAGGGGCCGGGGAGCAATCAGCCCCAGCATTTT. It codes for CASSGQGPGSNQPQHF. V gene TRBV7-9 combines with J gene TRBJ1-5, with a possible D match to TRBD1 (6 bases). The length of the CDR3 is 16 residues. V lost 5 bases to trimming and J lost 1 base, with 15 bases between them. From germline, CDR1 is SEHNR and CDR2 FQNEAQ (reference sequence).

The chain employs TRBV6-1 and TRBJ1-4, with D hard to call. The CDR3 extends over 15 amino acids. The germline gives CDR1 MNHNS, CDR2 SASEGT. The V end lost 7 bases, the J end lost 8 bases, and 20 bases lay between the germline ends. CDR3 loop: CASTTLGRLGEKLFF. DNA for the CDR3: TGTGCCAGCACTACGCTGGGTCGACTTGGGGAAAAACTGTTTTTT.

The V and J genes are TRBV4-2 and TRBJ1-5; the match to TRBD1 covers 11 bases. Trimming cost V 0 bases and J 6 bases; bases outside gene matches: 7. Per germline, CDR1 LGHNA and CDR2 YNFKEQ. This CDR3 contains 17 residues. Written as DNA, the CDR3 is TGTGCCAGCAGCCAAGAGGGGGGACAGGGGGTCGGTCAGCCCCAGCATTTT. This gives the protein CASSQEGGQGVGQPQHF.

This clone was observed once. The chain couples TRBV5-6 to TRBJ1-1; TRBD1 matches at 11 bases. Germline V lookup: CDR1 SGHDT, CDR2 YYEEEE. CDR3 size: 15 residues. Trimming took 5 bases from V and 4 from J; bases not matched to a gene: 7. CDR3 sequence (DNA): TGTGCCAGCAGGTCGGACAGGGGGCTTGGCACTGAAGCTTTCTTT. Amino acids: CASRSDRGLGTEAFF. Variable domain in full (rest from reference TRBV5-6 and TRBJ1-1): DAGVTQSPTHLIKTRGQQVTLRCSPKSGHDTVSWYQQALGQGPQFIFQYYEEEERQRGNFPDRFSGHQFPNYSSELNVNALLLGDSALYLCASRSDRGLGTEAFFGQGTRLTVV.

The chain carries TRBV7-9 and TRBJ1-5, with D unresolved. CDR3 length: 13 amino acids. V was shortened by 1 base and J by 6 bases, with 7 bases between the two germline ends. Germline values: CDR1 SEHNR, CDR2 FQNEAQ (reference sequence). The CDR3 region is CASSLEVGQPQHF. As DNA, the CDR3 is TGTGCCAGCAGCTTAGAGGTGGGTCAGCCCCAGCATTTT. Combining the CDR3 with reference TRBV7-9 and TRBJ1-5 gives the whole variable domain DTGVSQNPRHKITKRGQNVTFRCDPISEHNRLYWYRQTLGQGPEFLTYFQNEAQLEKSRLLSDRFSAERPKGSFSTLEIQRTEQGDSAMYLCASSLEVGQPQHFGDGTRLSIL.

This clone was counted once. CDR3 in DNA: TGTGCCAGCAGTGAACGGGAATACAATGAGCAGTTCTTC. It translates to CASSEREYNEQFF. The V and J genes are TRBV6-4 and TRBJ2-1; perhaps TRBD2 as D (5 bases). The germline V gene has CDR1 MRHNA and CDR2 SNTAGT. CDR3 length: 13 residues. The V and J ends lost 3 bases and 4 bases respectively, with 7 bases between them.

The J gene is TRBJ1-1, the V gene TRBV9; TRBD1 aligns across 8 bases. The CDR3 sequence is 12 residues long. Germline loops: CDR1 SGDLS, CDR2 YYNGEE. V gave up 5 bases and J gave up 6 bases; unmatched junction bases: 3. This CDR3 is CASRGTGSEAFF. As DNA, the CDR3 is TGTGCCAGCAGAGGGACAGGTTCTGAAGCTTTCTTT.

The CDR3 nucleotides read TGTGCCATCAGTGAAACGACAGGGACTGGCTACACCTTC. Amino acids: CAISETTGTGYTF. The chain recombines TRBV10-3 with TRBJ1-2, with 7 bases lining up with TRBD1. The CDR3 has 13 residues. Unmatched junction bases numbered 5, after V lost 3 bases and J lost 7 bases. CDR1 and CDR2 from the germline V gene are ENHRY and SYGVKD.

The J gene is TRBJ2-2, the V gene TRBV19; TRBD2 is a possible D gene (6 bases). Trimming pared 7 bases from V and 8 bases from J, leaving 14 bases between. The CDR3 consists of 13 residues. The germline gives CDR1 LNHDA, CDR2 SQIVND (reference sequence). Here the CDR3 reads CASKIAGLGELFF. Written as DNA, the CDR3 is TGTGCCAGTAAAATCGCGGGGTTAGGGGAGCTGTTTTTT. Full variable domain (remainder filled in from reference TRBV19 and TRBJ2-2): DGGITQSPKYLFRKEGQNVTLSCEQNLNHDAMYWYRQDPGQGLRLIYYSQIVNDFQKGDIAEGYSVSREKKESFPLTVTSAQKNPTAFYLCASKIAGLGELFFGEGSRLTVL.

The J gene is TRBJ2-1, the V gene TRBV5-3, with 10 bases fitting TRBD2. TRBV5-3 is recorded as an ORF, its role being uncertain. The CDR3 has 15 residues. Trimming at V came to 0 bases and at J to 8 bases, leaving 5 bases not matched to a gene. The DNA for the CDR3 is TGTGCCAGAAGCTTGGCACTAGCGGGGATGGATGAGCAGTTCTTC. As protein: CARSLALAGMDEQFF.

Within the sample, this clone is medium-sized. This chain connects TRBV7-9 to TRBJ2-1; D may be TRBD2 (5 bases). There are 17 residues in the CDR3. V gave up 5 bases and J gave up 4 bases, with 21 bases separating them. Germline values: CDR1 SEHNR, CDR2 FQNEAQ (reference sequence). The CDR3 coding sequence is TGTGCCAGCAGCCCTTCGCATCCCACGAGGGCTTACAATGAGCAGTTCTTC. This sequence encodes CASSPSHPTRAYNEQFF. Looking up the rest from reference TRBV7-9 and TRBJ2-1 gives the full variable domain: DTGVSQNPRHKITKRGQNVTFRCDPISEHNRLYWYRQTLGQGPEFLTYFQNEAQLEKSRLLSDRFSAERPKGSFSTLEIQRTEQGDSAMYLCASSPSHPTRAYNEQFFGPGTRLTVL.

V usage is TRBV14 and J usage is TRBJ2-7; 16 bases agree with TRBD2. The germline CDR1 and CDR2 sequences are SGHDN and FVKESK. Unmatched junction bases numbered 13, after V lost 7 bases and J lost 7 bases. This CDR3 has 17 amino acids. The CDR3 region has the DNA TGTGCCAGCAACCGTCGCCCGGGACTAGCGGGGGGGGGAGAGCAGTACTTC. This encodes CASNRRPGLAGGGEQYF.

This chain joins TRBV10-3 and TRBJ2-3; no definite D call. Germline V CDR1 and CDR2: ENHRY, SYGVKD. V dropped 2 bases and J dropped 2 bases, with 11 bases sitting between them. CDR3 length: 15 residues. CDR3 in amino acids: CAISEPNFDTDTQYF. The CDR3 DNA is TGTGCCATCAGTGAGCCGAATTTTGACACAGATACGCAGTATTTT.

The chain recombines TRBV14 with TRBJ1-4; the D gene is possibly TRBD1 (6 bases). Germline V gene data show CDR1 as SGHDN and CDR2 as FVKESK. CDR3 length: 12 amino acids. Trimming shortened V by 2 bases and J by 11 bases, and 9 bases separated the two germline ends. The CDR3 here is CASSQSGQKLFF. As DNA, the CDR3 is TGTGCCAGCAGCCAAAGTGGACAGAAACTGTTTTTT.

The chain couples TRBV7-9 to TRBJ2-5, with D possibly TRBD2 on 6 matching bases. The ends were cut back, 5 bases at V and 2 bases at J, with 18 bases in the middle. The germline CDR1 and CDR2 sequences are SEHNR and FQNEAQ (reference sequence). This CDR3 is 16 amino acids long. The CDR3 region has the DNA TGTGCCAGCAGCCCAGGAGGGGCCCCAAGACAAGAGACCCAGTACTTC. This encodes CASSPGGAPRQETQYF.

V usage is TRBV6-1 and J usage is TRBJ2-7; 9 positions agree with TRBD1. After removal of 0 bases from V and 2 bases from J, the junction contained 5 bases not matched to a gene. From germline, CDR1 is MNHNS and CDR2 SASEGT. This CDR3 comprises 16 residues. The CDR3 protein is CASSEAGTGIAYEQYV. As DNA, the CDR3 is TGTGCCAGCAGTGAAGCGGGGACAGGGATCGCCTACGAGCAGTACGTC.

The rearrangement uses TRBV6-5 and TRBJ1-3; D unresolved. The germline V gene encodes CDR1 MNHEY and CDR2 SVGAGI. The CDR3 is 16 residues long. The V gene lost 0 bases and the J gene lost 0 bases, with 9 bases spanning the gap. The CDR3 DNA reads as TGTGCCAGCAGTTACTCCGGGCTGAACTCTGGAAACACCATATATTTT. Translated, it gives CASSYSGLNSGNTIYF.

The chain is built from TRBV10-3 and TRBJ2-1, with D perhaps being TRBD1 or TRBD2 (6 bases each). The CDR3 is 15 amino acids. Germline CDR1 ENHRY, CDR2 SYGVKD. The V and J ends lost 6 bases and 9 bases respectively, with 21 bases between them. The CDR3 is CAIRGGDRLATEQFF. The CDR3 DNA sequence: TGTGCCATCAGGGGGGGTGACAGGTTGGCCACTGAGCAGTTCTTC.

The V gene is TRBV18, the J gene TRBJ1-2; D is unresolved. The germline V and J ends were trimmed by 3 bases and 1 base, with 12 bases remaining between them. The germline gives CDR1 KGHSH, CDR2 LQKENI. The CDR3 loop spans 15 amino acids. The CDR3 DNA is TGTGCCAGCTCACCTGAGATAAGAGTTAACTATGGCTACACCTTC. Protein: CASSPEIRVNYGYTF.

The chain has TRBV6-6 and TRBJ2-2; 9 bases line up with TRBD2. This CDR3 has 15 amino acids. The junction had 5 bases not matched to a gene; V was cut back by 4 bases and J by 5 bases. Germline loops: CDR1 MNHNY, CDR2 SVGAGI (reference sequence). The CDR3: CASSWAGGRTGELFF. The CDR3 DNA sequence: TGTGCCAGCAGTTGGGCGGGGGGGCGAACCGGGGAGCTGTTTTTT.

This chain connects TRBV5-1 to TRBJ1-2, with D perhaps TRBD1 (5 bases). Germline V CDR1 and CDR2: SGHRS, YFSETQ. CDR3 length equals 11 residues. Deletions cut 7 bases from V and 4 bases from J, with 8 bases between. CDR3 amino acids: CASGDPYGYTF. DNA of the CDR3: TGCGCCAGCGGGGACCCCTATGGCTACACCTTC.

The chain couples TRBV14 to TRBJ2-1, with 8 bases that match TRBD2. The J segment lost 4 bases and the V segment lost 4 bases, leaving 6 bases of the junction unmatched. Germline V gives CDR1 SGHDN, CDR2 FVKESK. This CDR3 has 15 residues. CDR3 sequence reads: CASSPQRGPYNEQFF. The CDR3 DNA is TGTGCCAGCAGCCCCCAGCGGGGGCCGTACAATGAGCAGTTCTTC.

V is TRBV27 and J is TRBJ1-1; D is ambiguous. Germline lookup yields CDR1 MNHEY and CDR2 SMNVEV (reference sequence). CDR3 length: 13 residues. Trimming shortened V by 0 bases and J by 5 bases, and 7 bases separated the two germline ends. CDR3 sequence: CASSLSPWTEAFF. The DNA of the CDR3 is TGTGCCAGCAGTTTATCCCCGTGGACTGAAGCTTTCTTT.

V gene TRBV30 combines with J gene TRBJ1-3, with D perhaps TRBD1 (6 bases). Germline V gene lookup returns CDR1 GTSNPN and CDR2 SVGIG (reference sequence). The ends were cut back, 5 bases at V and 4 bases at J, with 9 bases in the middle. CDR3 length: 12 amino acids. CDR3 residues: CAWVGQGNTIYF. Here the CDR3 DNA reads TGTGCCTGGGTTGGACAGGGAAACACCATATATTTT.

The rearrangement joins TRBV5-1 to TRBJ2-2, with unresolved D. CDR1 is SGHRS and CDR2 is YFSETQ in the germline V gene. The CDR3 runs to 15 residues. The V end was cut by 0 bases, the J end by 4 bases, with 10 bases between. The CDR3 sequence: CASSLALVGTGELFF. The CDR3 DNA reads as TGCGCCAGCAGCTTGGCATTGGTTGGCACCGGGGAGCTGTTTTTT.

The chain carries TRBV7-9 and TRBJ1-6, with D maybe TRBD1 (5 bases). V gave up 2 bases and J gave up 9 bases, with 14 bases separating them. This CDR3 has 15 amino acids. Germline V lookup: CDR1 SEHNR, CDR2 FQNEAQ (reference sequence). The CDR3 DNA follows: TGTGCCAGCAGCTTATTGGGACTTGTTGCTTCACCCCTCCACTTT. Translated, it gives CASSLLGLVASPLHF.

The chain links TRBV11-3 to TRBJ2-3; 10 bases are a match to TRBD2. The germline V gene has CDR1 SGHNT and CDR2 YENEEA. J was trimmed by 0 bases and V by 4 bases; bases with no gene match: 4. The CDR3 runs to 16 residues. The CDR3 is CASSSGTSVSTDTQYF. Here the CDR3 DNA reads TGTGCCAGCAGCTCCGGGACTAGCGTAAGCACAGATACGCAGTATTTT.